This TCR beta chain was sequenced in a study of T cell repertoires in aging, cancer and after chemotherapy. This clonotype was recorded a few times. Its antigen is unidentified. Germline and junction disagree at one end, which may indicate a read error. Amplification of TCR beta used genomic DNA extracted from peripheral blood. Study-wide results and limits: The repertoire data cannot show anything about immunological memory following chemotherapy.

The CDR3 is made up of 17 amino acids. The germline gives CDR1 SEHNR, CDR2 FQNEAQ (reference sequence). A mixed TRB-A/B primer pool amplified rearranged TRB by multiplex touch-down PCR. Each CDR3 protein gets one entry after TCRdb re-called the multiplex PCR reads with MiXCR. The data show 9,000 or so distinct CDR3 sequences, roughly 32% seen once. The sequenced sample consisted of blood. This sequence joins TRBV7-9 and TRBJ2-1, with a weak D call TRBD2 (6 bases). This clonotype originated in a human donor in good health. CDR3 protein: CASSLGRVKAGYNEQFF. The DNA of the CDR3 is TGTGCCAGCAGTTTAGGACGGGTAAAAGCGGGCTACAATGAGCAGTTCTTC.